Below, one TCR beta chain is given with its context. This clonotype was found many times. Which antigen it targets is not known. A read error may account for a junction end that differs from germline. As encoded in the germline V gene, CDR1 is SGHRS while CDR2 is YFSETQ. Reading from cysteine to phenylalanine, the CDR3 counts 14 amino acids. This entry keeps only the CDR3 DNA: 42 bases, framed from base 1. The data stem from a study of T-cell reconstitution after alpha-beta-depleted transplantation in children (dated by TCRdb to 2016 to 2017). With respect to the entire study: Using TCR repertoire profiling, the study followed T-cell immune reconstitution in a quantitative way in children after TCRalphabeta/CD19-depleted allogeneic hematopoietic cell transplantation. Study-wide findings and limitations: The high TCRbeta diversity at day 60 in some patients was ascribed to recipient T cells and intrathymic progenitors that had survived conditioning. Over subsequent months, a decline in hyperexpanded clone frequencies was noted, and after one year, T-cell counts and TCRbeta diversity were mostly ascribed to newly produced T cells. The apparently early alphabetaT-cell count recovery about two months after transplant was reportedly dependent on only several hundred rapidly expanded clones derived from non-depleted graft cells.

The library was made by PCR. TCRdb names Illumina HiSeq 2500 as the instrument used. To normalize quantification of the TCRbeta repertoire, the TCR libraries were built with molecular barcoding that relied on unique molecular identifiers. Using fastp at Q25 and MiXCR, TCRdb reprocessed the public reads and kept productive beta chains. A single entry per CDR3 protein holds the most common genes and DNA from its merged rows. In this sample the table shows some 840,000 distinct CDR3 sequences, around 17% of which occur a single time. In total, the top ten clones hold around 4.5% of the sample. The treatment or condition label here, explained by the study, means: allogeneic hematopoietic cell transplantation with graft depleted of TCRalphabeta T cells and CD19 B cells. The transplant recipients were children given TCRalphabeta/CD19-depleted allogeneic hematopoietic cell grafts.

The rearranged segments are TRBV5-1 and TRBJ2-5; a confident D gene designation cannot be given. The specimen was PBMCs, mostly from graft donor cells, collected 360 days after TCRalphabeta/CD19-depleted stem cell transplant. The receptor was derived from a male patient between 5 and 17 years old who had a stem cell transplant for acute lymphoblastic leukemia, so the T cells may come from the graft donor. The CDR3 loop reads CASSLVGYQETQYF. The DNA is TGTGCCAGCAGTTTGGTGGGGTACCAAGAGACCCAGTACTTC.